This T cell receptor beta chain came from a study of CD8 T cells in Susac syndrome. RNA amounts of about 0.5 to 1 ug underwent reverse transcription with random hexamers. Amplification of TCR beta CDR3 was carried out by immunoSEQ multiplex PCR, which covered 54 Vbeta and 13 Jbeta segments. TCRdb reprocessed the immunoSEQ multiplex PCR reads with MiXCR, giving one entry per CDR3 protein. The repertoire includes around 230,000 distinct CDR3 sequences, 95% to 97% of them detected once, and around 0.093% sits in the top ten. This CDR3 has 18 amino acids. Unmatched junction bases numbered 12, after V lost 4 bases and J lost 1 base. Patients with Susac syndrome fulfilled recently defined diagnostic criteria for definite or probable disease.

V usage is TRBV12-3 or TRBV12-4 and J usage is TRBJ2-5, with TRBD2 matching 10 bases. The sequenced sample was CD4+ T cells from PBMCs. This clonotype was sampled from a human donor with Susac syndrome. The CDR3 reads CASSSGSYSGRLQETQYF. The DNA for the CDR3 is TGTGCCAGCAGTTCGGGGTCATATAGCGGGAGGCTCCAAGAGACCCAGTACTTC.